The next 5 T cell receptor beta chains were all read from a single sample in a study of shared T cell receptors in the human thymus. Here immunoSEQ multiplex PCR was the method, and the copy in TCRdb shows in-frame clones only, minus some. The sample holds 700,000 or so clones, 80% to 90% seen once. The data also belong to a second study, concerning human thymus T cells.

The sequenced sample consisted of thymocytes. These receptors were taken from a girl under three years old with a congenital heart defect.

The genes are TRBV4-3 and TRBJ1-1; 7 bases map to TRBD1. The CDR3 loop spans 16 amino acids. Germline V gene lookup returns CDR1 LGHNA and CDR2 YSLEER. Losses at the gene ends were 1 base for V and 1 base for J; bases not matched to a gene: 6. The chain's CDR3 is CASSQVTGQTNTEAFF. As DNA, the CDR3 is TGCGCCAGCAGCCAAGTGACGGGACAGACGAACACTGAAGCTTTCTTT.

The chain joins TRBV29-1 to TRBJ2-4, with a possible D match to TRBD2 (5 bases). Germline CDR1 SQVTM, CDR2 ANQGSEA. V lost 6 bases, J lost 0 bases, and 9 bases lay in between. The CDR3 spans 13 residues. The CDR3 nucleotides read TGCAGCGTGAGAGGGTTAGCCAAAAACATTCAGTACTTC. The encoded protein is CSVRGLAKNIQYF.

This chain connects TRBV5-1 to TRBJ1-1; D perhaps matches TRBD1 (5 bases). The CDR3 has 16 residues. Germline V gene lookup returns CDR1 SGHRS and CDR2 YFSETQ. V lost 0 bases, J lost 6 bases, and 18 bases lay in between. CDR3 residues: CASSLVPRVRSAEAFF. CDR3 DNA sequence: TGCGCCAGCAGCTTGGTCCCCAGGGTTAGATCCGCTGAAGCTTTCTTT.

The rearrangement links TRBV6-5 to TRBJ2-7, with 7 bases matching TRBD1. Losses at the gene ends were 8 bases for V and 1 base for J; bases not matched to a gene: 8. Germline loops: CDR1 MNHEY, CDR2 SVGAGI. The CDR3 is 14 amino acids. CDR3 in amino acids: CASAYTGDSYEQYF. The CDR3 nucleotides are TGTGCCAGCGCCTACACAGGGGATTCCTACGAGCAGTACTTC.

This chain joins TRBV4-1 and TRBJ1-2, with 10 bases identical to TRBD1. Trimming cost V 3 bases and J 0 bases; bases outside gene matches: 13. The germline V gene has CDR1 MGHRA and CDR2 YSYEKL. The CDR3 loop spans 19 amino acids. The DNA for the CDR3 is TGCGCCAGCAGCCAGACCAACAAGACAGGGGGCGAAGCTAACTATGGCTACACCTTC. Translated: CASSQTNKTGGEANYGYTF.